This T cell receptor (beta chain) was recorded in a study of early T cells in non-severe SARS-CoV-2 infection. Between the trimmed V and J ends, which lost 5 bases and 4 bases, there was a span of 18 bases. This CDR3 has 14 residues. The germline gives CDR1 DFQATT, CDR2 SNEGSKA (reference sequence). This clonotype was recorded many times. TCRdb ran MiXCR on the 5' RACE reads and lists one entry per CDR3 protein. The table records roughly 83,000 distinct CDR3 sequences, around 9.3% of them present only once. The chain carries TRBV20-1 and TRBJ2-7; the D gene is possibly TRBD1 (6 bases). The receptor's source is an adult who was a healthcare worker with PCR-confirmed SARS-CoV-2 infection or an uninfected control (not recorded which). The sample in question was whole blood, obtained at baseline. The CDR3 DNA reads as TGCAGTGCTTTACACAGGGTAGGGGCATACGAGCAGTACTTC. Its translation: CSALHRVGAYEQYF.